These T cell receptor beta chains were read from a single sample in a study of cytomegalovirus exposure and HLA in healthy donors. Repertoires were generated with immunoSEQ multiplex PCR, while TCRdb's copy carries only in-frame clones and drops some. The sample lists about 120,000 clones, nearly 90% seen once, with roughly 1.2% in the top ten. Sample: PBMCs. Source of these receptors: a woman aged 18-35 years in good health and CMV-seronegative. CDR3s leave out the opening cysteine and the closing phenylalanine or tryptophan.

V gene: TRBV27; J gene: TRBJ1-6; CDR3 protein: ASSPALRSPLH
V gene: TRBV29-1; J gene: TRBJ2-5; CDR3 protein: SVAASGETQY
V gene: TRBV7-9; J gene: TRBJ1-4; CDR3 protein: ASSFSEKLF
V gene: TRBV7-9; J gene: TRBJ1-1; CDR3 protein: ASNRQGEEEAF
V gene: TRBV11-2; J gene: TRBJ1-1; CDR3 protein: ASSSVGDTEAF
V gene: TRBV6-5; J gene: TRBJ1-4; CDR3 protein: ASSPGGVGEKLF
V gene: TRBV7-8; J gene: TRBJ2-1; CDR3 protein: ASSRGYEQF
V gene: TRBV4-1; J gene: TRBJ1-6; CDR3 protein: ASSQGDARLGLNSPLH
V gene: TRBV11-2; J gene: TRBJ1-4; CDR3 protein: ASSSQPWGANEKLF
V gene: TRBV7-3; J gene: TRBJ1-5; CDR3 protein: ASSLRPGGNQPQH
V gene: TRBV2; J gene: TRBJ1-1; CDR3 protein: ASSEISVDTEAF
V gene: TRBV27; J gene: TRBJ2-1; CDR3 protein: ASSSPPGLGYNEQF
V gene: TRBV7-7; J gene: TRBJ2-1; CDR3 protein: ASSQDRGNEQF
V gene: TRBV6-8; J gene: TRBJ2-3; CDR3 protein: APRPRRIDGEGLAGGSTDTQY
V gene: TRBV7-3; J gene: TRBJ2-5; CDR3 protein: ASSLMGGPELETQY
V gene: TRBV6-1; J gene: TRBJ2-7; CDR3 protein: ASSGGQFVYEQY
V gene: TRBV7-8; J gene: TRBJ2-1; CDR3 protein: ASSPGGRYNEQF
V gene: TRBV5-1; J gene: TRBJ2-2; CDR3 protein: ASSSAQGSNTGELF